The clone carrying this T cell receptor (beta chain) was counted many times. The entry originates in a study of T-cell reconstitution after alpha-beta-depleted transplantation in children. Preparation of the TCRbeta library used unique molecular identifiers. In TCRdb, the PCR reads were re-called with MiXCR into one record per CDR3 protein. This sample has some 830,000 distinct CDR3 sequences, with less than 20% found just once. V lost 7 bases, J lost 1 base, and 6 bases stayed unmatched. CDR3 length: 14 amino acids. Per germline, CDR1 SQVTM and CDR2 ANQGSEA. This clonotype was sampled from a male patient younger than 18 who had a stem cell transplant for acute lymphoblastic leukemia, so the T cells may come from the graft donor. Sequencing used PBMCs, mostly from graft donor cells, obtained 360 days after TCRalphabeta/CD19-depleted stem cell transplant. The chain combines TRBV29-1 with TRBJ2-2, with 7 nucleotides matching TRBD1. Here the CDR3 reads CSATQGRNTGELFF. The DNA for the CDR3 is TGCAGCGCCACACAGGGGAGGAACACCGGGGAGCTGTTTTTT.